The sequence of this TCR beta chain was determined in a study of blood T cell repertoires in COVID-19. Looking at the study overall: Material from acute and convalescent COVID-19 was sourced from the United States, Italy and Spain. PBMCs, B-cell-depleted T cells, or T cells were the source of the cDNA or gDNA that made up the material.

V lost 1 base and J lost 4, with 17 bases in between. In germline, CDR1 is MDHEN, CDR2 SYDVKM. The CDR3 covers 18 residues. Per the original methods: How many nucleated cells were present was estimated from reference gene primer amplification. Only in-frame clones appear in the TCRdb table, and some are missing; sequencing was by immunoSEQ multiplex PCR. The V and J calls and clone size come from that table; D and trimming were worked out from the DNA. The sample records under 170,000 clones, 84% being singletons. This clone was seen only once. This chain joins TRBV28 and TRBJ2-6; the D gene is possibly TRBD1 (6 bases). This TCR derives from a man aged 65 to 85 with acute or convalescent COVID-19. Input material: peripheral blood. This CDR3 is CASSLSRGTLSGANVLTF. The CDR3 DNA reads as TGTGCCAGCAGTTTATCGAGGGGGACCCTTTCAGGGGCCAACGTCCTGACTTTC. The whole variable domain, remainder taken from reference TRBV28 and TRBJ2-6, is DVKVTQSSRYLVKRTGEKVFLECVQDMDHENMFWYRQDPGLGLRLIYFSYDVKMKEKGDIPEGYSVSREKKERFSLILESASTNQTSMYLCASSLSRGTLSGANVLTFGAGSRLTVL.